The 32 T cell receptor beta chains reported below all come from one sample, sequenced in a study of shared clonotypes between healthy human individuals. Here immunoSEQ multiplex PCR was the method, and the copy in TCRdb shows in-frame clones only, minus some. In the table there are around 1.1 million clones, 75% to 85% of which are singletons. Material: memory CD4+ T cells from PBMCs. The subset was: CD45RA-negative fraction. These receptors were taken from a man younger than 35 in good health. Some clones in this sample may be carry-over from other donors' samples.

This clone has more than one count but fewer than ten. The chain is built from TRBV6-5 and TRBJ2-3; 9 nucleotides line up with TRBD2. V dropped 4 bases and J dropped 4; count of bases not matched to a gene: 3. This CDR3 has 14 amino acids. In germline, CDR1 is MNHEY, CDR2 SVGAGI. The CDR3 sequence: CASSSRTSADTQYF. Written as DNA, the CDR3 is TGTGCCAGCAGTTCTAGGACTAGCGCAGATACGCAGTATTTT.

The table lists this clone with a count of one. CDR3: CASSYSPGPPTGYTF. In nucleotides, the CDR3 is TGTGCCAGCAGTTACTCACCGGGACCGCCGACAGGCTACACCTTC. The chain joins TRBV6-6 to TRBJ1-2, with D perhaps matching TRBD1 (5 bases). CDR3 length: 15 residues. Germline CDR1 reads MNHNY; CDR2 reads SVGAGI (reference sequence). The V end lost 0 bases, the J end lost 8 bases, and 16 bases lay between the germline ends.

The CDR3 bases are TGTGCCATCAGTGAGTCTAGGAGGGGGCCCCTCACTGAAGCTTTCTTT. This translates into CAISESRRGPLTEAFF. The chain uses TRBV10-3 and TRBJ1-1; 7 nucleotides align to TRBD1. CDR1 ENHRY and CDR2 SYGVKD come from the germline V gene. V lost 0 bases, J lost 4 bases, and 8 bases stayed unmatched. CDR3 length: 16 residues.

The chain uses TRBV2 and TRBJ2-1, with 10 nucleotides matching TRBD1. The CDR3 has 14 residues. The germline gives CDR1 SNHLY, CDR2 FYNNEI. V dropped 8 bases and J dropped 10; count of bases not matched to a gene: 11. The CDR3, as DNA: TGTGCCAGCCTCCGGGACAGGGGACTGGCAGAGCAGTTCTTC. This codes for CASLRDRGLAEQFF.

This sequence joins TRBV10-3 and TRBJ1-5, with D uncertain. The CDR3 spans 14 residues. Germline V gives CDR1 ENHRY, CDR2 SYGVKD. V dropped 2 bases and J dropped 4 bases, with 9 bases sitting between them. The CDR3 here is CAISERSQNQPQHF. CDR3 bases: TGTGCCATCAGTGAGAGATCCCAGAATCAGCCCCAGCATTTT.

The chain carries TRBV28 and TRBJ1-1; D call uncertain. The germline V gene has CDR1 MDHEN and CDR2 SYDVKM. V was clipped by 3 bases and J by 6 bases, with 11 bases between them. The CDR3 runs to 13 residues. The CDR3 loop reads CASSFPHFSEAFF. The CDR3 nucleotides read TGTGCCAGCAGTTTCCCCCACTTCTCTGAAGCTTTCTTT.

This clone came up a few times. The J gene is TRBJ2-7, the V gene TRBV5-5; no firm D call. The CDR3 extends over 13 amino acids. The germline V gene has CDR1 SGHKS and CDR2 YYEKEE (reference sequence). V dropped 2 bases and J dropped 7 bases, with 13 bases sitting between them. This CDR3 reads CASSFLPTWEQYF. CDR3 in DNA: TGTGCCAGCAGCTTCCTGCCCACTTGGGAGCAGTACTTC.

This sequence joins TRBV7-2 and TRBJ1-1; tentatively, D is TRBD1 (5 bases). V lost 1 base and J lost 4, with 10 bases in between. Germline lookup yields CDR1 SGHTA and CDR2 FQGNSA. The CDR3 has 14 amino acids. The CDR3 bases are TGTGCCAGCAGCTTAGGATCGGGACCCACTGAAGCTTTCTTT. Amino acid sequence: CASSLGSGPTEAFF. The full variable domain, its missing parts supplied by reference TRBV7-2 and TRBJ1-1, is GAGVSQSPSNKVTEKGKDVELRCDPISGHTALYWYRQSLGQGLEFLIYFQGNSAPDKSGLPSDRFSAERTGGSVSTLTIQRTQQEDSAVYLCASSLGSGPTEAFFGQGTRLTVV.

The chain's CDR3 is CASSPTTGGYTF. DNA for the CDR3: TGTGCCAGCAGTCCAACTACAGGAGGCTACACCTTC. The chain employs TRBV27 and TRBJ1-2; D perhaps matches TRBD1 (5 bases). Trimming removed 5 bases from V and 8 bases from J, with 12 bases in between. CDR1 is MNHEY and CDR2 is SMNVEV in the germline V gene (reference sequence). The CDR3 consists of 12 residues.

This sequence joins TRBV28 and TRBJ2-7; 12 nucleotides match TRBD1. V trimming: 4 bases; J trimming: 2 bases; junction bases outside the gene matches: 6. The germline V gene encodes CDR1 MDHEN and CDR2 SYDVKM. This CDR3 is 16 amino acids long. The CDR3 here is CASSSVRDRGPYEQYF. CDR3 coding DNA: TGTGCCAGCAGTTCGGTCCGGGACAGGGGGCCCTACGAGCAGTACTTC.

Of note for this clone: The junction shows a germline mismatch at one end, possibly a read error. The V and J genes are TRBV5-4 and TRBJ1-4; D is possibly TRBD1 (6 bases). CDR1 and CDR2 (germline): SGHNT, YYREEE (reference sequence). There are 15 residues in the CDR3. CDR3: CASSVTGHPAEKLFF. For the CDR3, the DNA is TGTGCCAGCAGCGTGACGGGACACCCAGCGGAAAAGCTGTTTTTT.

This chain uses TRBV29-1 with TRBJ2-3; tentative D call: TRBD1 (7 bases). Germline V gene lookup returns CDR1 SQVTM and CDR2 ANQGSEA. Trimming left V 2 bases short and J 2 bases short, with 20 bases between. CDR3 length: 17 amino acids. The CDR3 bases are TGCAGCGTTGAATTCCATTGGGCAGGGGGGAACACAGATACGCAGTATTTT. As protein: CSVEFHWAGGNTDTQYF.

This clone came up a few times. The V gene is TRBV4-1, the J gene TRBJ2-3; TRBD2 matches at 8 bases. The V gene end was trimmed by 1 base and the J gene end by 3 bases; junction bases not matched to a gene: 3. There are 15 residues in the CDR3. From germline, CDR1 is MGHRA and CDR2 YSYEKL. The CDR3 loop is CASSQVSGSTDTQYF. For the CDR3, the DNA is TGCGCCAGCAGCCAAGTGAGCGGGAGTACAGATACGCAGTATTTT.

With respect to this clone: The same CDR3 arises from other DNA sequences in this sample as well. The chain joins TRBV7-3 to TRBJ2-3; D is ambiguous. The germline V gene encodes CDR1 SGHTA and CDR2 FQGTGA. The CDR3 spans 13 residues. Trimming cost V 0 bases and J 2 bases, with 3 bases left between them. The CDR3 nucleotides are TGTGCCAGCAGCTTAACCGCCACAGATACGCAGTATTTT. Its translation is CASSLTATDTQYF. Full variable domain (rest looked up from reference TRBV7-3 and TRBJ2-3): GAGVSQTPSNKVTEKGKYVELRCDPISGHTALYWYRQSLGQGPEFLIYFQGTGAADDSGLPNDRFFAVRPEGSVSTLKIQRTERGDSAVYLCASSLTATDTQYFGPGTRLTVL.

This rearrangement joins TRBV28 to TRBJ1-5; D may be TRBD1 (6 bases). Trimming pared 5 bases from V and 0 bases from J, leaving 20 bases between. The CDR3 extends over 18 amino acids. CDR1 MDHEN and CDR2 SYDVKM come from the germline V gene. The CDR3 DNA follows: TGTGCCAGCAGTCCCATTGGGGTGGGGGCCCATAGCAATCAGCCCCAGCATTTT. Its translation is CASSPIGVGAHSNQPQHF.

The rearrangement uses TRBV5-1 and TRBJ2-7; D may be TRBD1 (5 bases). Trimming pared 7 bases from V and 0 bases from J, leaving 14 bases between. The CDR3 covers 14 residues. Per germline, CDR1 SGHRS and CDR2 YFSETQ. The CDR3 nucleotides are TGCGCCAGCGGAACACAGGTTAGCTCCTACGAGCAGTACTTC. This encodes CASGTQVSSYEQYF.

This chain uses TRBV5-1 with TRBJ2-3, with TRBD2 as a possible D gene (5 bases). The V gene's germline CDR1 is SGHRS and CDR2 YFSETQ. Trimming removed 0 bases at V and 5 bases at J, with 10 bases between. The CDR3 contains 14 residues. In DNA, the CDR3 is TGCGCCAGCAGCTTGGGTCTAGCACAAGATACGCAGTATTTT. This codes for CASSLGLAQDTQYF.

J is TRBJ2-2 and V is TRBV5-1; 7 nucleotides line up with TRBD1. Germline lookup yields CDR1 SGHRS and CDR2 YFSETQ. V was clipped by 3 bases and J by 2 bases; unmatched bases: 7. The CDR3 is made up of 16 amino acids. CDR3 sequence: CASSSDRRHNTGELFF. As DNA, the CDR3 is TGCGCCAGCAGCTCGGACAGGCGCCATAACACCGGGGAGCTGTTTTTT.

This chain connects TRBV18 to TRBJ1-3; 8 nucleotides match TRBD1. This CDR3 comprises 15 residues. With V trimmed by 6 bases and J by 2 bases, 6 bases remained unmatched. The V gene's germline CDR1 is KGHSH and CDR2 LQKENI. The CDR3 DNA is TGTGCCAGCTCCGCGACAGGGGCGCCTGGAAACACCATATATTTT. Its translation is CASSATGAPGNTIYF.

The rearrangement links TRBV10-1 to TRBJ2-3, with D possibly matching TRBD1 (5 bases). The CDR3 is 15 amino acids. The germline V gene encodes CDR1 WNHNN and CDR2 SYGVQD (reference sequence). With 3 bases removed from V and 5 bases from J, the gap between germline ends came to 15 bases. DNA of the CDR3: TGCGCCAGCAGTGAAGGGGTTGAGGTTCAAGATACGCAGTATTTT. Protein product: CASSEGVEVQDTQYF.

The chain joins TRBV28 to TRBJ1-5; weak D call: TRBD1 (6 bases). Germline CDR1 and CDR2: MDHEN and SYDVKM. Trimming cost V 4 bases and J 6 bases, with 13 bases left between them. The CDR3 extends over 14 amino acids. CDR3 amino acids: CASSSPGEPQPQHF. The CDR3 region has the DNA TGTGCCAGCAGTTCCCCAGGGGAACCTCAGCCCCAGCATTTT. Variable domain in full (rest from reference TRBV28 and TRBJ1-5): DVKVTQSSRYLVKRTGEKVFLECVQDMDHENMFWYRQDPGLGLRLIYFSYDVKMKEKGDIPEGYSVSREKKERFSLILESASTNQTSMYLCASSSPGEPQPQHFGDGTRLSIL.

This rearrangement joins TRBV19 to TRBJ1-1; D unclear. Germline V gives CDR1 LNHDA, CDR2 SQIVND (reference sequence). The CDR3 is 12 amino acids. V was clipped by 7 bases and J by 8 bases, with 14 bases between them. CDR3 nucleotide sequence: TGTGCCAGTACCCGCGGTTTCCAAGAAGCTTTCTTT. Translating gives CASTRGFQEAFF.

CDR3 residues: CASSRAGGQHYGYTF. DNA of the CDR3: TGTGCCAGCAGCCGAGCTGGGGGACAGCATTATGGCTACACCTTC. The chain combines TRBV7-2 with TRBJ1-2; TRBD1 agrees at 7 bases. CDR1 and CDR2 from the germline V gene are SGHTA and FQGNSA. Germline trimming cut 5 bases from V and 5 bases from J; bases unmatched to any gene: 11. This CDR3 region has 15 residues. Full variable domain (remainder filled in from reference TRBV7-2 and TRBJ1-2): GAGVSQSPSNKVTEKGKDVELRCDPISGHTALYWYRQSLGQGLEFLIYFQGNSAPDKSGLPSDRFSAERTGGSVSTLTIQRTQQEDSAVYLCASSRAGGQHYGYTFGSGTRLTVV.

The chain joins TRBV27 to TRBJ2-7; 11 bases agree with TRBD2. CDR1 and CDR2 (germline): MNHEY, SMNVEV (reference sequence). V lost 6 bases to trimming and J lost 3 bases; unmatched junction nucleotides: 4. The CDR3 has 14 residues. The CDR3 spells CASRLSGRVYEQYF. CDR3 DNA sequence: TGTGCCAGCAGACTTAGCGGGAGGGTCTACGAGCAGTACTTC.

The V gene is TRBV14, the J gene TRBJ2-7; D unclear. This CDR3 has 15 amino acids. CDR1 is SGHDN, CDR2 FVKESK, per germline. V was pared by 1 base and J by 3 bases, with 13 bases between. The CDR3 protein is CASSQGSLGYYEQYF. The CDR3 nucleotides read TGTGCCAGCAGCCAAGGGAGCTTAGGGTACTACGAGCAGTACTTC.

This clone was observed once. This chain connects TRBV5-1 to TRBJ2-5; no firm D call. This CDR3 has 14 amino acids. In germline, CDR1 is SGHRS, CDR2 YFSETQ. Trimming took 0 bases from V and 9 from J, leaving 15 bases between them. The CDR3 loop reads CASSLVAAARAQYF. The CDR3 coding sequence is TGCGCCAGCAGCTTGGTGGCAGCCGCCCGGGCCCAGTACTTC.

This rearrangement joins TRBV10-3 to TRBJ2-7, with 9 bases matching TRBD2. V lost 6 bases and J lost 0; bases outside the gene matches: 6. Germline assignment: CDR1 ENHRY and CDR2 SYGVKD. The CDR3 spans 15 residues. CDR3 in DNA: TGTGCCATCAGCAGGACTAGCGCGAACTCCTACGAGCAGTACTTC. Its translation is CAISRTSANSYEQYF.

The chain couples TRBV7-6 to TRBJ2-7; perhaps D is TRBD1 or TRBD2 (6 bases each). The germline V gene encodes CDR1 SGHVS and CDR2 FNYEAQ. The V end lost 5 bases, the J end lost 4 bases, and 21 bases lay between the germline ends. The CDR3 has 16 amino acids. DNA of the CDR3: TGTGCCAGCAGCCGGTGGGGGCGGCCGGCGGGGTACGAGCAGTACTTC. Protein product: CASSRWGRPAGYEQYF. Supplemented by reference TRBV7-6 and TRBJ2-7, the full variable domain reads GAGVSQSPRYKVTKRGQDVALRCDPISGHVSLYWYRQALGQGPEFLTYFNYEAQQDKSGLPNDRFSAERPEGSISTLTIQRTEQRDSAMYRCASSRWGRPAGYEQYFGPGTRLTVT.

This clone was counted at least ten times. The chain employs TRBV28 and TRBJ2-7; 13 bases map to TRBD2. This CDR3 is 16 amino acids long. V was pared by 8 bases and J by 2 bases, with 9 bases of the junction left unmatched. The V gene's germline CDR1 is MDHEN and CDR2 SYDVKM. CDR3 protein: CASGKRLAGGPYEQYF. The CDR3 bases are TGTGCCAGCGGGAAGAGACTAGCGGGAGGCCCCTACGAGCAGTACTTC.

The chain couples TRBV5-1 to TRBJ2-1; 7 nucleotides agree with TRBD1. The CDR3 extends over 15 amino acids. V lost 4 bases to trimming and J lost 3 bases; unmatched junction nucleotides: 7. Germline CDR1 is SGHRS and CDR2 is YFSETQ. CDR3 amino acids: CASSPGQSNYNEQFF. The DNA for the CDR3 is TGCGCCAGCAGCCCGGGACAGAGTAACTACAATGAGCAGTTCTTC.

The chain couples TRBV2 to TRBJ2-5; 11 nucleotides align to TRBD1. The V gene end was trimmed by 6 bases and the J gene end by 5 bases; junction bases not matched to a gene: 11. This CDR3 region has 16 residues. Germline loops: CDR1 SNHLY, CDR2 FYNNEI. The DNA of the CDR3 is TGTGCCAGCAGCGCCACCCGGACAGGGGGCGGGGAGACCCAGTACTTC. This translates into CASSATRTGGGETQYF.

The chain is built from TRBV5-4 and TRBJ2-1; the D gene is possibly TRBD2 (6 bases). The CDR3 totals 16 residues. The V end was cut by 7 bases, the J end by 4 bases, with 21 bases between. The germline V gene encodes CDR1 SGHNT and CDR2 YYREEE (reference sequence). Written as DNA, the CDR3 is TGTGCCAGCTCTGGGGGAAGGAGGCGGGATTACAATGAGCAGTTCTTC. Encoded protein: CASSGGRRRDYNEQFF.